The rows below give T cell receptor beta chains drawn from one sample of a study of T cell responses to AZD1222 COVID-19 vaccine. Clones were read by immunoSEQ multiplex PCR, and TCRdb kept only the in-frame ones, dropping some. The sample includes under 150,000 clones, about nine tenths of them seen just once. Specimen: peripheral blood, collected on day 0 of AZD1222 vaccination. All receptors derive from an adult in good health. CDR3s include the opening cysteine and the closing phenylalanine or tryptophan. Each record gives: D gene, V gene, J gene, clone size, CDR3 protein, CDR3 DNA. The D gene is left open where the match is weak. The listing skips clone size in some rows; elsewhere it reads once, few, many or a size class.

TRBD1	TRBV7-2	TRBJ2-1	NA	CASSPTGNNEQFF	TGTGCCAGCAGCCCGACAGGGAACAATGAGCAGTTCTTC
NA	TRBV7-2	TRBJ1-1	NA	CASSLGGRNTEAFF	TGTGCCAGCAGCTTAGGTGGTAGGAACACTGAAGCTTTCTTT
TRBD2	TRBV6-5	TRBJ2-2	few	CASSYSGGGGAGELFF	TGTGCCAGCAGTTACTCTGGCGGCGGGGGGGCCGGGGAGCTGTTTTTT
NA	TRBV5-1	TRBJ1-6	NA	CASSDRNSPLHF	TGCGCCAGCAGCGACAGGAATTCACCCCTCCACTTT
NA	TRBV24-1	TRBJ1-2	NA	CATSAGRAYGYTF	TGTGCCACCAGTGCTGGCAGGGCTTATGGCTACACCTTC
TRBD1	TRBV6-2/TRBV6-3	TRBJ2-7	NA	CASSDGTGGYEQYF	TGTGCCAGCAGTGACGGGACAGGGGGCTACGAGCAGTACTTC
NA	TRBV15	TRBJ2-3	NA	CATSRGGVGTQYF	TGTGCCACCAGCAGAGGGGGAGTGGGTACGCAGTATTTT
NA	TRBV29-1	TRBJ2-6	NA	CSAGGSGANVLTF	TGCAGCGCTGGGGGTTCTGGGGCCAACGTCCTGACTTTC
TRBD1	TRBV7-2	TRBJ2-5	NA	CASSPRADRAETQYF	TGTGCCAGCAGCCCCCGTGCTGACAGGGCCGAGACCCAGTACTTC
TRBD1	TRBV5-8	TRBJ1-5	NA	CASSPRGTADQPQHF	TGTGCCAGCAGCCCCCGTGGGACAGCAGATCAGCCCCAGCATTTT
NA	TRBV25-1	TRBJ2-5	NA	CASSEFRGGPETQYF	TGTGCCAGCAGTGAATTTAGGGGGGGACCCGAGACCCAGTACTTC
NA	TRBV14	TRBJ2-1	NA	CASSQEGEKGSYNEQFF	TGTGCCAGCAGCCAAGAGGGTGAGAAAGGTTCCTACAATGAGCAGTTCTTC
TRBD1	TRBV19	TRBJ2-2	NA	CASSPGTGWLGELFF	TGTGCCAGTAGCCCCGGGACAGGGTGGCTCGGGGAGCTGTTTTTT
NA	TRBV4-1	TRBJ2-1	NA	CASSQGQGSYNEQFF	TGCGCCAGCAGCCAAGGTCAGGGGTCCTACAATGAGCAGTTCTTC
NA	TRBV11-1	TRBJ1-1	few	CASSLAGHTTEAFF	TGTGCCAGCAGCTTAGCGGGGCACACCACTGAAGCTTTCTTT
NA	TRBV7-2	TRBJ1-2	NA	CASSLDIQGASGYTF	TGTGCCAGCAGCTTAGACATACAGGGAGCGTCAGGCTACACCTTC
NA	TRBV19	TRBJ1-1	NA	CASSITRNTEAFF	TGTGCCAGTAGTATCACCAGAAACACTGAAGCTTTCTTT
NA	TRBV7-9	TRBJ1-2	NA	CASSYEGPRRGYTF	TGTGCCAGCAGCTATGAAGGGCCTCGGCGTGGCTACACCTTC
NA	TRBV5-1	TRBJ1-1	NA	CASSYGNRNTEAFF	TGCGCCAGCAGCTACGGGAACAGGAACACTGAAGCTTTCTTT
NA	TRBV27	TRBJ1-5	NA	CASTSQGNGNQPQHF	TGTGCCAGCACCTCTCAGGGAAACGGCAATCAGCCCCAGCATTTT
NA	TRBV9	TRBJ1-1	NA	CASSVDATVNTEAFF	TGTGCCAGCAGCGTAGATGCGACAGTGAACACTGAAGCTTTCTTT
NA	TRBV30	TRBJ2-1	NA	CAWSFIPGPVGNEQFF	TGTGCCTGGAGCTTCATTCCCGGACCGGTGGGGAATGAGCAGTTCTTC
NA	TRBV9	TRBJ1-6	NA	CASSVQGRTPWTLHF	TGTGCCAGCAGCGTACAGGGCCGAACCCCATGGACCCTCCACTTT
TRBD1	TRBV4-1	TRBJ2-7	NA	CASSQVGTGEYEQYF	TGCGCCAGCAGCCAAGTCGGGACAGGGGAGTACGAGCAGTACTTC
TRBD1	TRBV7-6	TRBJ2-7	NA	CASSFDRERFYEQYF	TGTGCCAGCAGCTTTGACAGGGAGAGGTTCTACGAGCAGTACTTC
TRBD2	TRBV3-1/TRBV3-2	TRBJ2-2	NA	CASSRTSGGANTGELFF	TGTGCCAGCAGCCGGACTAGCGGGGGGGCGAACACCGGGGAGCTGTTTTTT
NA	TRBV5-1	TRBJ2-2	NA	CASSLAATPNGELFF	TGCGCCAGCAGCTTGGCCGCGACTCCAAACGGGGAGCTGTTTTTT
NA	TRBV6-6	TRBJ1-3	NA	CASSYEGSSGNTIYF	TGTGCCAGCAGTTACGAAGGGAGCTCTGGAAACACCATATATTTT
NA	TRBV6-1	TRBJ1-1	few	CASSDGAANTEAFF	TGTGCCAGCAGTGACGGGGCCGCGAACACTGAAGCTTTCTTT
NA	TRBV3-1/TRBV3-2	TRBJ1-2	NA	CASSQGFGSNYGYTF	TGTGCCAGCAGCCAAGGATTCGGCAGCAACTATGGCTACACCTTC
NA	TRBV7-2	TRBJ2-1	NA	CASRQQGLSPNEQFF	TGTGCCAGCAGACAACAGGGACTCAGTCCCAATGAGCAGTTCTTC
TRBD1	TRBV3-1/TRBV3-2	TRBJ1-4	NA	CASTPYPGQGMTNEKLFF	TGTGCCAGCACCCCGTATCCGGGACAGGGAATGACTAATGAAAAACTGTTTTTT
TRBD2	TRBV5-8	TRBJ2-5	NA	CASSLAGRGTQYF	TGTGCCAGCAGCTTGGCGGGGAGGGGGACCCAGTACTTC
NA	TRBV14	TRBJ1-3	once	CASSQVGNTIYF	TGTGCCAGCAGCCAAGTGGGAAACACCATATATTTT
NA	TRBV5-4	TRBJ2-1	NA	CASSLDYGNEQFF	TGTGCCAGCAGCTTGGACTACGGCAATGAGCAGTTCTTC
TRBD1	TRBV29-1	TRBJ2-7	NA	CSVETGQGYEQYF	TGCAGCGTTGAAACGGGACAGGGGTACGAGCAGTACTTC
NA	TRBV9	TRBJ1-3	NA	CASSVGQGVGNTIYF	TGTGCCAGCAGCGTAGGTCAAGGCGTCGGAAACACCATATATTTT
NA	TRBV5-4	TRBJ2-7	NA	CASSLAGLTYEQYF	TGTGCCAGCAGCTTGGCAGGGTTAACCTACGAGCAGTACTTC
NA	TRBV27	TRBJ1-6	NA	CASRQQTDNSPLHF	TGTGCCAGCAGGCAACAGACGGATAATTCACCCCTCCACTTT
NA	TRBV29-1	TRBJ2-6	NA	CSVEPVGSGANVLTF	TGCAGCGTTGAACCCGTAGGCTCTGGGGCCAACGTCCTGACTTTC
NA	TRBV5-4	TRBJ2-7	NA	CASSLGTWPYEQYF	TGTGCCAGCAGCTTGGGGACATGGCCCTACGAGCAGTACTTC
TRBD2	TRBV7-2	TRBJ2-3	NA	CASSLSGLVGTDTQYF	TGTGCCAGCAGCTTATCCGGACTAGTAGGCACAGATACGCAGTATTTT
NA	TRBV6-2/TRBV6-3	TRBJ1-2	NA	CASSYRPNYGYTF	TGTGCCAGCAGTTACCGTCCTAACTATGGCTACACCTTC
TRBD1	TRBV19	TRBJ1-5	once	CASKDRVSNQPQHF	TGTGCCAGTAAGGACAGGGTGAGCAATCAGCCCCAGCATTTT
NA	TRBV6-5	TRBJ2-1	NA	CASGPSYNEQFF	TGTGCCAGCGGTCCCTCTTACAATGAGCAGTTCTTC
NA	TRBV7-8	TRBJ2-2	NA	CASSLSRLLNTGELFF	TGTGCCAGCAGCTTAAGTCGACTCCTGAACACCGGGGAGCTGTTTTTT
TRBD1	TRBV3-1/TRBV3-2	TRBJ1-5	NA	CASSQEGQGSNQPQHF	TGTGCCAGCAGCCAAGAGGGACAGGGTAGTAATCAGCCCCAGCATTTT
TRBD2	TRBV5-1	TRBJ2-7	NA	CASSLAFSGDGYEQYF	TGCGCCAGCAGCTTGGCCTTTAGCGGGGACGGCTACGAGCAGTACTTC
NA	TRBV20-1	TRBJ2-1	once	CSAPLDEQFF	TGCAGTGCCCCGTTAGATGAGCAGTTCTTC
NA	TRBV11-3	TRBJ1-2	NA	CASSLVVSNYGYTF	TGTGCCAGCAGCTTAGTAGTCAGCAATTATGGCTACACCTTC
NA	TRBV7-2	TRBJ2-7	NA	CASSLGGSGSNYEQYF	TGTGCCAGCAGCTTAGGAGGTAGCGGAAGTAACTACGAGCAGTACTTC
NA	TRBV6-5	TRBJ1-6	NA	CASSYSPGSSNSPLHF	TGTGCCAGCAGTTACTCCCCAGGGTCCAGTAATTCACCCCTCCACTTT